This T cell receptor (beta chain) was observed in a study of spatial heterogeneity in lung cancer. Points from the study as a whole: The number of expanded tumor alpha and beta chains correlated with mutation number. Coverage estimated for tumor T cells reached roughly 7% for alpha chains and 13% for beta chains.

TCRdb independently ran MiXCR on the 5' RACE reads; one entry per CDR3 protein. The sample has approximately 26,000 distinct CDR3 sequences, more than 8% seen once. This clonotype has only a few counts. Its target is not known. Stated time point: sample taken at primary tumor resection. Unsorted whole RNA of tumor, nontumor lung or frozen PBMC was sequenced. The clonotype originates from a male donor with early-stage non-small cell lung cancer. Sequenced here: lung tumor tissue, sampled at surgery.

The CDR3 spells CASSHRPPDTQYF. DNA of the CDR3: TGTGCCAGCAGCCACCGCCCCCCAGATACGCAGTATTTT. This chain joins TRBV6-2 or TRBV6-3 and TRBJ2-3; D remains ambiguous. The CDR3 contains 13 residues. Germline values: CDR1 MNHEY, CDR2 SVGEGT. The V gene lost 6 bases and the J gene lost 4 bases, with 11 bases spanning the gap.